Included here is one T cell receptor (beta chain) sequence, with context. Assay used: immunoSEQ multiplex PCR; TCRdb lists only in-frame clones, some missing. Altogether some 70,000 clones are present, around 83% being singletons, with the ten largest covering about 3.4%. Time point noted: after neoadjuvant nivolumab, at surgical resection. Germline V gives CDR1 GTSNPN, CDR2 SVGIG (reference sequence). This CDR3 contains 13 residues. Trimming left V 4 bases short and J 2 bases short, with 12 bases between. The entry originates in a study of neoadjuvant anti-PD-1 for oral cavity cancer. This specimen was PBMCs, taken after nivolumab (anti-PD-1) treatment. The receptor was derived from a person between 40 and 85 years old with oral cavity squamous cell carcinoma. The rearrangement joins TRBV30 to TRBJ2-7; D assignment may be TRBD1 or TRBD2 (5 bases each). In DNA, the CDR3 is TGTGCCTGGAACCGGGACGAGGCCTACGAGCAGTACTTC. Its protein is CAWNRDEAYEQYF.